These 11 T cell receptor beta chains came from one sample sequenced in a study of T cell responses to AZD1222 COVID-19 vaccine. The method was immunoSEQ multiplex PCR; TCRdb's version includes in-frame clones alone and lacks a portion of them. Found here are 90,000 to 100,000 clones, approximately 90% of them singletons; the top ten hold less than 3%. The source material was peripheral blood, sampled on day 0 of AZD1222 vaccination. All receptors derive from an adult in good health.

The V call is TRBV27, the J call TRBJ1-5, with TRBD1 as a possible D gene (5 bases). CDR1 MNHEY and CDR2 SMNVEV come from the germline V gene (reference sequence). The CDR3 contains 14 residues. With 2 bases removed from V and 6 bases from J, the gap between germline ends came to 11 bases. The CDR3 sequence: CASSLGSGGQPQHF. The CDR3 DNA follows: TGTGCCAGCAGTTTAGGGTCCGGGGGTCAGCCCCAGCATTTT.

V and J are TRBV15 and TRBJ2-5, with 7 positions matching TRBD1. The germline CDR1 and CDR2 sequences are LNHNV and YYDKDF (reference sequence). This CDR3 contains 15 residues. V dropped 0 bases and J dropped 3; count of bases not matched to a gene: 4. The chain's CDR3 is CATSRDGTAKETQYF. The CDR3 DNA sequence: TGTGCCACCAGCAGAGATGGGACAGCTAAAGAGACCCAGTACTTC. Full variable domain (remainder filled in from reference TRBV15 and TRBJ2-5): DAMVIQNPRYQVTQFGKPVTLSCSQTLNHNVMYWYQQKSSQAPKLLFHYYDKDFNNEADTPDNFQSRRPNTSFCFLDIRSPGLGDTAMYLCATSRDGTAKETQYFGPGTRLLVL.

V and J are TRBV14 and TRBJ1-1, with D perhaps matching TRBD1 (6 bases). Germline V gene lookup returns CDR1 SGHDN and CDR2 FVKESK. The CDR3 is 15 residues long. V gave up 0 bases and J gave up 2 bases, with 10 bases separating them. This chain's CDR3 is CASSQDRGRNTEAFF. CDR3 nucleotide sequence: TGTGCCAGCAGCCAAGATCGGGGGCGAAACACTGAAGCTTTCTTT.

For the CDR3, the DNA is TGCAGCGTATTTACAGGGAGAGAGCCCCAGCATTTT. It yields the protein CSVFTGREPQHF. The rearrangement uses TRBV29-1 and TRBJ1-5; a weak D match, TRBD1 (6 bases). V lost 6 bases and J lost 8, with 14 bases in between. The CDR3 contains 12 residues. Germline values: CDR1 SQVTM, CDR2 ANQGSEA.

The genes are TRBV5-8 and TRBJ1-5; D perhaps matches TRBD1 (6 bases). Germline assignment: CDR1 SGHTS and CDR2 YDEGEE. The length of the CDR3 is 15 residues. Between the trimmed V and J ends, which lost 4 bases and 0 bases, there was a span of 11 bases. The CDR3 nucleotides are TGTGCCAGCAGCCCCCCAGGGGATAGCAATCAGCCCCAGCATTTT. Protein product: CASSPPGDSNQPQHF.

This clone was seen a few times. This rearrangement joins TRBV2 to TRBJ1-3; D may be TRBD1 (5 bases). CDR3 length: 15 residues. CDR1 and CDR2 (germline): SNHLY, FYNNEI. V shed 6 bases and J shed 0 bases, with 12 bases lying between them. CDR3 nucleotide sequence: TGTGCCAGCAGCGAGACGGGGGGCTCTGGAAACACCATATATTTT. Its translation is CASSETGGSGNTIYF. Supplemented by reference TRBV2 and TRBJ1-3, the full variable domain reads EPEVTQTPSHQVTQMGQEVILRCVPISNHLYFYWYRQILGQKVEFLVSFYNNEISEKSEIFDDQFSVERPDGSNFTLKIRSTKLEDSAMYFCASSETGGSGNTIYFGEGSWLTVV.

The chain is built from TRBV9 and TRBJ1-2; possible D gene TRBD1, 5 bases. Between the trimmed V and J ends, which lost 0 bases and 4 bases, there was a span of 16 bases. In germline, CDR1 is SGDLS, CDR2 YYNGEE. The CDR3 is 16 amino acids. The CDR3 nucleotides are TGTGCCAGCAGCGTAGATCAAGGTCGGACAAGCTATGGCTACACCTTC. Its protein product is CASSVDQGRTSYGYTF.

This chain uses TRBV9 with TRBJ2-5; D unresolved. The V end was cut by 0 bases, the J end by 9 bases, with 12 bases between. Germline V gives CDR1 SGDLS, CDR2 YYNGEE. CDR3 length: 13 residues. CDR3: CASSVADPGPQYF. The CDR3 coding sequence is TGTGCCAGCAGCGTAGCTGACCCCGGCCCCCAGTACTTC.

This chain joins TRBV4-3 and TRBJ2-5; unclear D gene. Germline CDR1 is LGHNA and CDR2 is YSLEER. The CDR3 is made up of 14 amino acids. Trimming cost V 1 base and J 2 bases, with 8 bases left between them. Here the CDR3 reads CASSQGTTQETQYF. DNA for the CDR3: TGCGCCAGCAGCCAAGGGACCACACAAGAGACCCAGTACTTC.

The table lists this clone with a count of one. The V call is TRBV7-3, the J call TRBJ2-7, with no clear D. V lost 2 bases and J lost 0, with 11 bases in between. Germline assignment: CDR1 SGHTA and CDR2 FQGTGA. There are 15 residues in the CDR3. Here the CDR3 DNA reads TGTGCCAGCAGCTTATCCCCCTCGAGCTCCTACGAGCAGTACTTC. It is translated as CASSLSPSSSYEQYF.

DNA of the CDR3: TGTGCCAGCGCCGGCAGGGAAGTAGATACGCAGTATTTT. Translation: CASAGREVDTQYF. The rearrangement uses TRBV6-5 and TRBJ2-3, with D possibly TRBD1 on 5 matching bases. V lost 8 bases, J lost 5 bases, and 14 bases lay in between. The CDR3 has 13 amino acids. The germline gives CDR1 MNHEY, CDR2 SVGAGI.